The subject of this entry is one T cell receptor (beta chain). The antigen is unknown. Assay version v3.0 of immunoSEQ was used, and it was run at survey level. Libraries were prepared by immunoSEQ multiplex PCR; TCRdb keeps only in-frame clonotypes and omits some of them. The sample lists about 25,000 clones, around four fifths occurring once. This sample is drawn from a study of long-term antiretroviral therapy in people with HIV. Overall study findings and caveats: After ART, diversity increased yet remained lower than transplant donor controls.

This CDR3 spans 14 amino acids. CDR1 is SEHNR and CDR2 is FQNEAQ in the germline V gene (reference sequence). Germline trimming cut 4 bases from V and 5 bases from J; bases unmatched to any gene: 7. Sequencing was performed on unsorted PBMCs, taken 1.1 years before starting antiretroviral therapy. The sequence was collected from a woman aged 40-49 years with HIV. The V call is TRBV7-9, the J call TRBJ2-7, with TRBD2 matching over 8 bases. This chain's CDR3 is CASSSPGLEDEQYF. DNA for the CDR3: TGTGCCAGCAGCTCACCGGGACTAGAGGACGAGCAGTACTTC.